This T cell receptor beta chain was captured by sequencing in a study of T cells in Graves' hyperthyroidism and ophthalmopathy. The CDR3 consists of 17 residues. Trimming shortened V by 5 bases and J by 0 bases, and 17 bases separated the two germline ends. CDR1 SGHTA and CDR2 FQGNSA come from the germline V gene. Amplified regions were TCR beta CDR3 sequences from RNA transcripts. Using the HTBI primer set, a first-round RT-PCR was run on the TCR CDR3. TCRdb reprocessed the multiplex PCR reads with MiXCR, giving one entry per CDR3 protein. Among hundreds of thousands of distinct CDR3 sequences listed, about 20% were seen once.

Sequencing input: blood. V usage is TRBV7-2 and J usage is TRBJ2-1; the D is unclear. The clonotype originates from a man in his forties or fifties with Graves' ophthalmopathy. In DNA, the CDR3 is TGTGCCAGCAGCCCCCTTACTACCTCCCTCTCCTACAATGAGCAGTTCTTC. This codes for CASSPLTTSLSYNEQFF.